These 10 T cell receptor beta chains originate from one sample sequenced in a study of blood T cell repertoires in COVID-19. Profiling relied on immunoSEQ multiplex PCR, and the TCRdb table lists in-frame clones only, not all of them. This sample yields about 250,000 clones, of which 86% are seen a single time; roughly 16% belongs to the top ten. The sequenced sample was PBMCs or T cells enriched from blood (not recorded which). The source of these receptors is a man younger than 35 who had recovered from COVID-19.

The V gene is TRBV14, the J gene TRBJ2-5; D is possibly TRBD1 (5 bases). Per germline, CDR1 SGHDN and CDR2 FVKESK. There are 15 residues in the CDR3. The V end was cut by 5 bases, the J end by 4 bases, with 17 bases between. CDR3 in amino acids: CASSSLTDPIETQYF. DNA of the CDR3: TGTGCCAGCAGCTCCTTGACAGACCCCATAGAGACCCAGTACTTC.

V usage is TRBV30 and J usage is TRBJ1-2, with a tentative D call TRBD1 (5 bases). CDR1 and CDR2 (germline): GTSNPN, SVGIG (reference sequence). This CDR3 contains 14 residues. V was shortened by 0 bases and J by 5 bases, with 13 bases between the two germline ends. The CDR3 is CAWSVGQGRYGYTF. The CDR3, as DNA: TGTGCCTGGAGTGTAGGTCAGGGTAGGTATGGCTACACCTTC.

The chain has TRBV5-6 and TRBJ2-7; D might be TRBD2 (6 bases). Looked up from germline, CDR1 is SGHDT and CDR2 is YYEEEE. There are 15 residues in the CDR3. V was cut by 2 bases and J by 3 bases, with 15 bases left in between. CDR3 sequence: CASSFGLGLRYEQYF. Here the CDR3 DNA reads TGTGCCAGCAGCTTTGGTCTGGGACTTCGCTACGAGCAGTACTTC.

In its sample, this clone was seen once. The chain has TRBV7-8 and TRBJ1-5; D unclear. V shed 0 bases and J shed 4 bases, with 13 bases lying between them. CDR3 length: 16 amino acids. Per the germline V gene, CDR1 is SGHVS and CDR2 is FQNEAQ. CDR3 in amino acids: CASSLANGGFNQPQHF. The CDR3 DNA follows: TGTGCCAGCAGCTTAGCGAACGGAGGATTTAATCAGCCCCAGCATTTT.

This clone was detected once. The CDR3 reads CASSDEGRGYNEQYF. DNA for the CDR3: TGTGCCAGCAGTGACGAAGGCAGGGGGTACAACGAGCAGTACTTC. V gene TRBV2 combines with J gene TRBJ2-7; 7 positions match TRBD1. Trimming removed 3 bases from V and 5 bases from J; junction bases left unmatched: 10. CDR3 length equals 15 residues. Looked up from germline, CDR1 is SNHLY and CDR2 is FYNNEI.

In nucleotides, the CDR3 is TGTGCCAGCAGTTACTCTCCTAGCGGCGACTCCTACGAGCAGTACTTC. The encoded protein is CASSYSPSGDSYEQYF. The chain joins TRBV6-5 to TRBJ2-7, with TRBD2 identical over 7 bases. Losses at the gene ends were 0 bases for V and 0 bases for J; bases not matched to a gene: 5. The germline gives CDR1 MNHEY, CDR2 SVGAGI. The CDR3 covers 16 residues.

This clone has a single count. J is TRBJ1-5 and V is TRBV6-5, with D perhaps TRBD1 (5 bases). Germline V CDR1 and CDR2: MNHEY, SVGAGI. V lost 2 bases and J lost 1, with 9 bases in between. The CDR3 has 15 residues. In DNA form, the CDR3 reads TGTGCCAGCAGTTACGGTGGGGCGAGCAATCAGCCCCAGCATTTT. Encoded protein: CASSYGGASNQPQHF.

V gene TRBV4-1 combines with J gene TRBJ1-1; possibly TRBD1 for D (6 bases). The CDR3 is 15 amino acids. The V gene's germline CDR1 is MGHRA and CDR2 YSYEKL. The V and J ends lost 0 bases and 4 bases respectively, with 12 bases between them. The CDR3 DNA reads TGCGCCAGCAGCCAAGACTTCGACAGGTCCACTGAAGCTTTCTTT. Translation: CASSQDFDRSTEAFF.

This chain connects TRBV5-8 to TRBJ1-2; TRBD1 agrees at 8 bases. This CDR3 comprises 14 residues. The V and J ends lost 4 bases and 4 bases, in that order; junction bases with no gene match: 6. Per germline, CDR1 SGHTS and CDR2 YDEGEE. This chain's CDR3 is CASSTGQGIYGYTF. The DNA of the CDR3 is TGTGCCAGCAGCACAGGACAGGGTATCTATGGCTACACCTTC. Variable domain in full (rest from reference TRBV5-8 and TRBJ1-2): EAGVTQSPTHLIKTRGQQATLRCSPISGHTSVYWYQQALGLGLQFLLWYDEGEERNRGNFPPRFSGRQFPNYSSELNVNALELEDSALYLCASSTGQGIYGYTFGSGTRLTVV.

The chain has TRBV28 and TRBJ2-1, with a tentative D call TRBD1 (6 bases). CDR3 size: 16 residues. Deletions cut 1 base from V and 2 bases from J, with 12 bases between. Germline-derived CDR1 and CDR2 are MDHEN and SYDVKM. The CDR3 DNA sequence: TGTGCCAGCAGTTTATTACAGGGCTCCCCCTACAATGAGCAGTTCTTC. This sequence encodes CASSLLQGSPYNEQFF.